Below are 10 T cell receptor beta chains sequenced from a single sample in a study of memory CD4+ T cells and cytomegalovirus serostatus. The method was immunoSEQ multiplex PCR; TCRdb's version includes in-frame clones alone and lacks a portion of them. The data show about 58,000 clones, roughly 84% seen once. The sort gate was single viable CD3+CD4+CD8-CD45RO+ cells for memory CD4+ T cells. Sample: memory CD4+ T cells from blood. Source of these receptors: an adult in good health and CMV-seronegative. Some clones in this sample may be carry-over from other donors' samples.

DNA of the CDR3: TGTGCCAGCAGCCGACTCGGGGGCGGGACTATGGGTACGCAGTATTTT. This gives the protein CASSRLGGGTMGTQYF. V is TRBV5-4 and J is TRBJ2-3; D might be TRBD2 (7 bases). V shed 4 bases and J shed 8 bases, with 23 bases lying between them. This CDR3 region has 16 residues. The germline CDR1 and CDR2 sequences are SGHNT and YYREEE (reference sequence). The whole variable domain, remainder taken from reference TRBV5-4 and TRBJ2-3, is ETGVTQSPTHLIKTRGQQVTLRCSSQSGHNTVSWYQQALGQGPQFIFQYYREEENGRGNFPPRFSGLQFPNYSSELNVNALELDDSALYLCASSRLGGGTMGTQYFGPGTRLTVL.

The chain carries TRBV6-4 and TRBJ1-1; D is possibly TRBD1 (5 bases). Germline V CDR1 and CDR2: MRHNA, SNTAGT. The ends were cut back, 6 bases at V and 0 bases at J, with 8 bases in the middle. The length of the CDR3 is 13 residues. DNA of the CDR3: TGTGCCAGCAGGATGACAGTGAACACTGAAGCTTTCTTT. Amino acid sequence: CASRMTVNTEAFF.

V and J are TRBV2 and TRBJ1-1; 9 positions agree with TRBD1. J lost 3 bases, V lost 5 bases, and 4 bases had no gene match. The CDR3 runs 14 residues. Per germline, CDR1 SNHLY and CDR2 FYNNEI. CDR3 nucleotides: TGTGCCAGCAGTTCGGGACAGGGTCACACTGAAGCTTTCTTT. Protein sequence: CASSSGQGHTEAFF. Combining the CDR3 with reference TRBV2 and TRBJ1-1 gives the whole variable domain EPEVTQTPSHQVTQMGQEVILRCVPISNHLYFYWYRQILGQKVEFLVSFYNNEISEKSEIFDDQFSVERPDGSNFTLKIRSTKLEDSAMYFCASSSGQGHTEAFFGQGTRLTVV.

The genes are TRBV29-1 and TRBJ2-3; D gene unclear. From germline, CDR1 is SQVTM and CDR2 ANQGSEA. The germline V and J ends were trimmed by 5 bases and 3 bases, with 6 bases remaining between them. The CDR3 spans 11 residues. The CDR3 region has the DNA TGCAGCGTTTGGAGAACAGATACGCAGTATTTT. The encoded protein is CSVWRTDTQYF.

The chain has TRBV7-8 and TRBJ2-3; the D gene is possibly TRBD1 (5 bases). Germline CDR1 reads SGHVS; CDR2 reads FQNEAQ. Trimming removed 2 bases at V and 0 bases at J, with 12 bases between. This CDR3 is 16 amino acids long. The CDR3 loop reads CASSLTGVGSTDTQYF. As DNA, the CDR3 is TGTGCCAGCAGCTTAACAGGTGTGGGTAGCACAGATACGCAGTATTTT.

The chain has TRBV5-5 and TRBJ2-7; 7 bases agree with TRBD1. V was pared by 6 bases and J by 0 bases, with 6 bases of the junction left unmatched. The length of the CDR3 is 14 residues. CDR1 and CDR2 (germline): SGHKS, YYEKEE (reference sequence). As DNA, the CDR3 is TGTGCCAGCACCGTGGGGACAGCCTCCTACGAGCAGTACTTC. It encodes CASTVGTASYEQYF.

The rearrangement links TRBV5-4 to TRBJ1-1; perhaps TRBD1 as D (5 bases). This CDR3 contains 14 residues. V was shortened by 1 base and J by 1 base, with 8 bases between the two germline ends. CDR1 and CDR2 (germline): SGHNT, YYREEE (reference sequence). The CDR3 bases are TGTGCCAGCAGCTTGAGGGGAGGGAACACTGAAGCTTTCTTT. Residues: CASSLRGGNTEAFF.

This clone was counted a single time. V usage is TRBV7-8 and J usage is TRBJ1-1; 7 nucleotides line up with TRBD1. Germline V CDR1 and CDR2: SGHVS, FQNEAQ. CDR3 length: 13 residues. Losses at the gene ends were 6 bases for V and 2 bases for J; bases not matched to a gene: 3. This chain's CDR3 is CASSQGGNTEAFF. The CDR3 DNA follows: TGTGCCAGCAGTCAGGGGGGAAACACTGAAGCTTTCTTT.

This chain joins TRBV5-6 and TRBJ2-3; no definite D call. CDR1 and CDR2 (germline): SGHDT, YYEEEE. Trimming removed 0 bases at V and 0 bases at J, with 8 bases between. CDR3 length: 15 residues. The CDR3 DNA follows: TGTGCCAGCAGCTTGGGACCGACAAGCACAGATACGCAGTATTTT. Translation gives CASSLGPTSTDTQYF. Together with reference TRBV5-6 and TRBJ2-3, the CDR3 gives the full variable domain: DAGVTQSPTHLIKTRGQQVTLRCSPKSGHDTVSWYQQALGQGPQFIFQYYEEEERQRGNFPDRFSGHQFPNYSSELNVNALLLGDSALYLCASSLGPTSTDTQYFGPGTRLTVL.

Regarding this clone: An end of the junction differs from the germline gene, which may be a read error. The V call is TRBV6-5, the J call TRBJ1-2; perhaps TRBD1 as D (5 bases). The CDR3 has 13 amino acids. The germline CDR1 and CDR2 sequences are MNHEY and SVGAGI. The DNA for the CDR3 is TGTGCCAGCAGTAGGGGCGGAGGATATGGCCACACCTTC. Its translation is CASSRGGGYGHTF.